The clone carrying this T cell receptor beta chain was picked up one time. The data derive from a study of cytomegalovirus exposure and HLA in healthy donors. The germline CDR1 and CDR2 sequences are MRHNA and SNTAGT. The CDR3 consists of 13 residues. The V end was cut by 3 bases, the J end by 9 bases, with 12 bases between. PCR primers comprised 60 Vbeta and 13 Jbeta primers. The data were produced by immunoSEQ multiplex PCR, yet TCRdb's version contains in-frame clones alone and is incomplete. The sample includes 200,000 to 250,000 clones, 82% of them seen just once. The clonotype was recovered from a woman between 40 and 50 years old in good health and CMV-seropositive. Material: PBMCs. This sequence joins TRBV6-4 and TRBJ1-3, with D unclear. Here the CDR3 reads CASSEGVGSTIYF. CDR3 bases: TGTGCCAGCAGTGAAGGAGTGGGTAGCACCATATATTTT.